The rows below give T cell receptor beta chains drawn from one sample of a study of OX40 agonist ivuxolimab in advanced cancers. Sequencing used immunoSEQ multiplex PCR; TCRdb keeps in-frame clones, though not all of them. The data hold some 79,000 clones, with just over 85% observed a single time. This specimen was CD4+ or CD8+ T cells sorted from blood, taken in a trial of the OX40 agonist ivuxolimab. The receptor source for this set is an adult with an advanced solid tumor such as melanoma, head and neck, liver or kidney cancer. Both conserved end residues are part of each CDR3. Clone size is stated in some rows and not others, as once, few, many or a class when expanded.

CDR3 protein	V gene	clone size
CASSPQGVGDTQYF	TRBV7-9	NA
CASSVFGGRIDEQYF	TRBV5-1	NA
CASSGQGDAYEQYF	TRBV28	NA
CASSSDSNTGELFF	TRBV7-8	NA
CASSPGSNTEAFF	TRBV7-9	once
CASSPPGRPLGSGNTIYF	TRBV14	NA
CASRGQPNSPLHF	TRBV6-1	NA
CASNRKGGPANEQFF	TRBV21-1	NA
CASMKVSGTEAFF	TRBV5-4	NA
CASSPGQGASGNTIYF	TRBV18	NA
CASSYQGQQNTEAFF	TRBV27	NA
CASSLGTSGSLYF	TRBV7-9	NA
CASSYLQENYGYTF	TRBV7-9	NA
CASSLMGQGKEKLFF	TRBV28	NA
CASSRDSRSNQPQHF	TRBV9	few
CATSRDLHNRGEKPTQSTDTQYF	TRBV15	NA
CASSPPTATNEKLFF	TRBV7-9	NA
CASSRAGSPTEAFF	TRBV27	NA
CASSFSGGQPQHF	TRBV27	few
CASSSSGGRSYEQYF	TRBV11-3	NA
CASSSPQGNTGELFF	TRBV28	NA
CASSFGQGWLAGIYNEQFF	TRBV28	NA
CAIRDRPENTEAFF	TRBV10-3	few